This TCR beta chain was observed in a study of monozygotic twins with inflammatory bowel disease. The template was total RNA from whole blood, with no T cell sorting. TCRdb reprocessed the 5' RACE reads and keeps a single row for each CDR3 protein, giving no DNA. The repertoire table contains about 110,000 distinct CDR3 sequences. The CDR3 is 14 amino acids. This chain links TRBV12-3 or TRBV12-4 with TRBJ1-1; the D gene TCRdb calls, TRBD1, cannot be checked with no DNA. The sample taken for sequencing was blood. This clonotype originated in a human donor with ulcerative colitis or Crohn's disease, or a healthy co-twin of an affected twin (not recorded which). CDR3 residues: CASSTTATGTEAFF.